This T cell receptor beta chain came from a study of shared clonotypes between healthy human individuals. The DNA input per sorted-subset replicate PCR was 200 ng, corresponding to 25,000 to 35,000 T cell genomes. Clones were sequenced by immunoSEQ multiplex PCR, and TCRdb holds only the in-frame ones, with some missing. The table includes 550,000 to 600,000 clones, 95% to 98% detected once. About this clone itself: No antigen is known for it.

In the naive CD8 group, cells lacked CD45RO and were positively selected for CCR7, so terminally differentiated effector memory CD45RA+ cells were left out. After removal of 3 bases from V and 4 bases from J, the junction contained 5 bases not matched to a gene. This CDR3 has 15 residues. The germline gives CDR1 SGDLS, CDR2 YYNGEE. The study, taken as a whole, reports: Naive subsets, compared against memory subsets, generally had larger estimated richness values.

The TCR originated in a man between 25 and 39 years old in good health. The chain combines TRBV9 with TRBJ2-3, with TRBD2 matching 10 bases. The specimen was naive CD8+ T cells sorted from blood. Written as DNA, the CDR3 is TGTGCCAGCAGCGACAGCGGGAGGGTTGCAGATACGCAGTATTTT. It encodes CASSDSGRVADTQYF.